This T cell receptor (beta chain) originates from a study of T cell responses to AZD1222 COVID-19 vaccine. This table comes from immunoSEQ multiplex PCR, and its TCRdb copy is limited to in-frame clones, with some not included. This table holds tens of thousands of clones, roughly 90% found once. A word on this clone: Different DNA sequences within this sample yield the same CDR3.

Here the sequenced sample was peripheral blood, taken on day 0 of AZD1222 vaccination. The sequence came from an adult in good health.

In DNA form, the CDR3 reads TGTGCCAGCAGCACTAGGAACACTGAAGCTTTCTTT. Its translation: CASSTRNTEAFF. The chain joins TRBV7-9 to TRBJ1-1; D unresolved. CDR1 is SEHNR and CDR2 is FQNEAQ in the germline V gene (reference sequence). V was pared by 5 bases and J by 1 base, with 5 bases between. This CDR3 is built from 12 residues.